These 27 T cell receptor beta chains came from one sample sequenced in a study of technical replicates of blood from a few donors. Profiling relied on immunoSEQ multiplex PCR, and the TCRdb table lists in-frame clones only, not all of them. The sample lists about 56,000 clones, about 93% occurring once. The specimen was PBMCs. The receptors derive from a human donor in good health. Some clones in this sample may be carry-over from other donors' samples.

The V call is TRBV7-2, the J call TRBJ1-1; D not resolved. The CDR3 is 14 residues long. V was trimmed by 1 base and J by 4 bases, leaving 10 bases between them. Per the germline V gene, CDR1 is SGHTA and CDR2 is FQGNSA. The CDR3 nucleotides read TGTGCCAGCAGCTTAGTGGAGGGAAGCACTGAAGCTTTCTTT. Translation: CASSLVEGSTEAFF. The whole variable domain, remainder taken from reference TRBV7-2 and TRBJ1-1, is GAGVSQSPSNKVTEKGKDVELRCDPISGHTALYWYRQSLGQGLEFLIYFQGNSAPDKSGLPSDRFSAERTGGSVSTLTIQRTQQEDSAVYLCASSLVEGSTEAFFGQGTRLTVV.

The rearrangement links TRBV4-2 to TRBJ2-3, with D unclear. Germline lookup yields CDR1 LGHNA and CDR2 YNFKEQ. V was cut by 0 bases and J by 5 bases, with 6 bases left in between. The CDR3 has 13 amino acids. In DNA, the CDR3 is TGTGCCAGCAGCCAAGAGCCGGTAGATACGCAGTATTTT. This codes for CASSQEPVDTQYF.

The chain recombines TRBV5-6 with TRBJ2-3, with 9 bases lining up with TRBD1. V lost 4 bases to trimming and J lost 6 bases; unmatched junction nucleotides: 6. The CDR3 is 14 residues long. Looked up from germline, CDR1 is SGHDT and CDR2 is YYEEEE. In nucleotides, the CDR3 is TGTGCCAGCAGCCATGGGACAGGGTTGGATACGCAGTATTTT. Residues: CASSHGTGLDTQYF.

V is TRBV7-8 and J is TRBJ2-1; D is perhaps TRBD2 (5 bases). Trimming shortened V by 5 bases and J by 13 bases, and 24 bases separated the two germline ends. This CDR3 comprises 15 residues. Germline CDR1 and CDR2: SGHVS and FQNEAQ. As DNA, the CDR3 is TGTGCCAGCAGCCTGGGGTTGGTGGACTTTTCATTCCAGTTCTTC. Translating it yields CASSLGLVDFSFQFF.

The rearrangement uses TRBV21-1 and TRBJ2-7; the table's D call, TRBD1, was not checked against the DNA. TRBV21-1 constitutes a pseudogene. The CDR3 spans 16 residues. The CDR3 region has the DNA TGTGCCAGCAAAAACCCCGGGACAGGGAACTCCTACGAGCAGTACTTC. This gives the protein CASKNPGTGNSYEQYF.

This clone appeared a single time. It is likely a read error: a sequence one base away is far more abundant. The J gene is TRBJ1-2, the V gene TRBV5-1, with D possibly matching TRBD1 (6 bases). Germline V gives CDR1 SGHRS, CDR2 YFSETQ. The V gene lost 1 base and the J gene lost 7 bases, with 23 bases spanning the gap. The CDR3 spans 17 residues. CDR3 sequence: CASSLSGRGRGVSGYTF. The CDR3 DNA follows: TGCGCCAGCAGCTTGTCGGGTCGGGGCAGGGGAGTATCTGGCTACACCTTC.

The V and J genes are TRBV4-3 and TRBJ2-1; 8 nucleotides line up with TRBD2. Germline loops: CDR1 LGHNA, CDR2 YSLEER. Trimming took 0 bases from V and 7 from J; bases not matched to a gene: 17. The CDR3 consists of 19 residues. The CDR3 sequence is CASSQENSRSGGRLNEQFF. For the CDR3, the DNA is TGCGCCAGCAGCCAAGAGAATAGCAGATCTGGCGGGAGGTTGAATGAGCAGTTCTTC.

CDR3: CATQGVVGLDYGYTF. The CDR3 DNA is TGTGCCACCCAGGGGGTCGTCGGTTTGGACTATGGCTACACCTTC. This sequence joins TRBV2 and TRBJ1-2, with 7 nucleotides matching TRBD1. This CDR3 is 15 amino acids long. With 10 bases clipped from V and 3 bases from J, the junction kept 14 bases outside the gene matches. CDR1 is SNHLY, CDR2 FYNNEI, per germline. The full variable domain, in which reference TRBV2 and TRBJ1-2 provide the parts outside the CDR3, is EPEVTQTPSHQVTQMGQEVILRCVPISNHLYFYWYRQILGQKVEFLVSFYNNEISEKSEIFDDQFSVERPDGSNFTLKIRSTKLEDSAMYFCATQGVVGLDYGYTFGSGTRLTVV.

The chain carries TRBV9 and TRBJ1-1; D gene uncertain. Trimming cost V 4 bases and J 1 base, with 5 bases left between them. This CDR3 contains 12 residues. The germline CDR1 and CDR2 sequences are SGDLS and YYNGEE. The CDR3 DNA reads TGTGCCAGCAGCAACAGGAACACTGAAGCTTTCTTT. Its translation: CASSNRNTEAFF. Complete variable domain (other parts from reference TRBV9 and TRBJ1-1): DSGVTQTPKHLITATGQRVTLRCSPRSGDLSVYWYQQSLDQGLQFLIQYYNGEERAKGNILERFSAQQFPDLHSELNLSSLELGDSALYFCASSNRNTEAFFGQGTRLTVV.

The chain joins TRBV5-4 to TRBJ2-5; 9 positions agree with TRBD2. Germline lookup yields CDR1 SGHNT and CDR2 YYREEE (reference sequence). The CDR3 length is 14 residues. V was pared by 4 bases and J by 4 bases, with 5 bases of the junction left unmatched. The CDR3 here is CASSPSGGRETQYF. The CDR3 DNA follows: TGTGCCAGCAGCCCAAGCGGGGGGAGAGAGACCCAGTACTTC.

In its sample, this clone was seen once. The rearrangement uses TRBV21-1 and TRBJ2-5; the table's D call, TRBD1, was not checked against the DNA. TRBV21-1 is a pseudogene locus. The CDR3 is 14 amino acids. The CDR3 region is CASSGRQGWETQYF. The CDR3 DNA reads TGTGCCAGCAGCGGCCGACAGGGTTGGGAGACCCAGTACTTC.

This chain uses TRBV15 with TRBJ1-5, with a tentative D call TRBD1 (5 bases). Germline values: CDR1 LNHNV, CDR2 YYDKDF (reference sequence). V lost 0 bases to trimming and J lost 3 bases, with 12 bases between them. This CDR3 region has 16 residues. CDR3 nucleotide sequence: TGTGCCACCAGCAGAGATCGGGGGGAAAACAATCAGCCCCAGCATTTT. Protein sequence: CATSRDRGENNQPQHF.

The chain joins TRBV11-1 to TRBJ2-2; 8 nucleotides line up with TRBD2. The CDR3 sequence is 15 residues long. Germline CDR1 SGHAT, CDR2 FQDESV (reference sequence). Trimming at V came to 5 bases and at J to 6 bases, leaving 8 bases not matched to a gene. The DNA of the CDR3 is TGTGCCAGCAGCCCAAGCGGGAGTCAGGCCGGGGAGCTGTTTTTT. Protein product: CASSPSGSQAGELFF. Looking up the rest from reference TRBV11-1 and TRBJ2-2 gives the full variable domain: EAEVAQSPRYKITEKSQAVAFWCDPISGHATLYWYRQILGQGPELLVQFQDESVVDDSQLPKDRFSAERLKGVDSTLKIQPAELGDSAMYLCASSPSGSQAGELFFGEGSRLTVL.

The chain uses TRBV6-4 and TRBJ2-3; maybe TRBD1 (6 bases). V lost 0 bases and J lost 10, with 11 bases in between. The length of the CDR3 is 13 residues. The germline V gene has CDR1 MRHNA and CDR2 SNTAGT. CDR3 residues: CASSDSSGGAQYF. The CDR3 bases are TGTGCCAGCAGTGACTCGAGTGGGGGCGCGCAGTATTTT.

This clone was found once. The gene calls are TRBV2 and TRBJ1-2, with 8 bases identical to TRBD1. The germline gives CDR1 SNHLY, CDR2 FYNNEI. Trimming removed 3 bases from V and 7 bases from J; junction bases left unmatched: 7. This CDR3 region has 14 residues. CDR3 sequence: CASSDRDRTGGYTF. The CDR3, as DNA: TGTGCCAGCAGTGATCGGGACAGGACGGGTGGCTACACCTTC.

The J gene is TRBJ2-1, the V gene TRBV7-8, with TRBD1 matching over 8 bases. Germline V gives CDR1 SGHVS, CDR2 FQNEAQ. The CDR3 covers 15 residues. V was clipped by 8 bases and J by 4 bases; unmatched bases: 10. The CDR3, as DNA: TGTGCCAGCCGCAACCCCCGGGACAGGTACAATGAGCAGTTCTTC. Protein product: CASRNPRDRYNEQFF.

This chain connects TRBV7-2 to TRBJ2-6, with D possibly being TRBD2 (5 bases). The CDR3 totals 16 residues. Trimming pared 6 bases from V and 1 base from J, leaving 13 bases between. The V gene's germline CDR1 is SGHTA and CDR2 FQGNSA. This CDR3 reads CASSLKRVSGANVLTF. In nucleotides, the CDR3 is TGTGCCAGCAGTCTAAAGAGGGTGTCTGGGGCCAACGTCCTGACTTTC. Combining the CDR3 with reference TRBV7-2 and TRBJ2-6 gives the whole variable domain GAGVSQSPSNKVTEKGKDVELRCDPISGHTALYWYRQSLGQGLEFLIYFQGNSAPDKSGLPSDRFSAERTGGSVSTLTIQRTQQEDSAVYLCASSLKRVSGANVLTFGAGSRLTVL.

V is TRBV7-9 and J is TRBJ2-7, with D unresolved. V lost 4 bases and J 0 bases, leaving 7 bases between the germline ends. The CDR3 consists of 13 residues. The germline V gene has CDR1 SEHNR and CDR2 FQNEAQ (reference sequence). For the CDR3, the DNA is TGTGCCAGCAGCTCTAGTCACTCCTACGAGCAGTACTTC. Its translation: CASSSSHSYEQYF.

V gene TRBV7-2 combines with J gene TRBJ2-7, with TRBD2 matching over 11 bases. Germline V lookup: CDR1 SGHTA, CDR2 FQGNSA. Losses at the gene ends were 6 bases for V and 4 bases for J; bases not matched to a gene: 5. CDR3 length: 14 residues. This CDR3 is CASSSTSGNYEQYF. The CDR3 coding sequence is TGTGCCAGCAGTTCGACTAGCGGGAATTACGAGCAGTACTTC.

This clone was found a few times. The chain has TRBV6-6 and TRBJ1-6, with D possibly TRBD1 on 6 matching bases. The CDR3 is made up of 15 amino acids. From germline, CDR1 is MNHNY and CDR2 SVGAGI (reference sequence). The germline V and J ends were trimmed by 0 bases and 9 bases, with 12 bases remaining between them. The DNA for the CDR3 is TGTGCCAGCAGTTACTCGACACAGGGAACTTCACCCCTCCACTTT. Translation gives CASSYSTQGTSPLHF.

This clone has only one observation. The chain has TRBV20-1 and TRBJ2-5; D ambiguous. In germline, CDR1 is DFQATT, CDR2 SNEGSKA (reference sequence). Trimming took off 2 bases at V and 9 bases at J, with 7 bases between the two ends. The CDR3 has 10 amino acids. This CDR3 is CSARREAQYF. The CDR3 nucleotides are TGCAGTGCTAGACGTGAGGCCCAGTACTTC.

The chain joins TRBV7-8 to TRBJ2-7, with D perhaps matching TRBD1 (6 bases). V lost 1 base to trimming and J lost 6 bases, with 13 bases between them. The CDR3 has 14 residues. CDR1 is SGHVS and CDR2 is FQNEAQ in the germline V gene. This chain's CDR3 is CASSLGGLGGEQYF. CDR3 coding DNA: TGTGCCAGCAGCTTAGGTGGCCTAGGGGGCGAGCAGTACTTC.

The rearrangement uses TRBV30 and TRBJ1-2; D not resolved. Deletions cut 5 bases from V and 1 base from J, with 23 bases between. The germline gives CDR1 GTSNPN, CDR2 SVGIG (reference sequence). This CDR3 has 17 residues. CDR3 residues: CAWSGGAGLVFNYGYTF. In DNA form, the CDR3 reads TGTGCCTGGTCCGGCGGAGCTGGCCTTGTCTTTAACTATGGCTACACCTTC. Full variable domain (outside the CDR3, taken from reference TRBV30 and TRBJ1-2): SQTIHQWPATLVQPVGSPLSLECTVEGTSNPNLYWYRQAAGRGLQLLFYSVGIGQISSEVPQNLSASRPQDRQFILSSKKLLLSDSGFYLCAWSGGAGLVFNYGYTFGSGTRLTVV.

The rearrangement joins TRBV29-1 to TRBJ1-2, with a weak D call TRBD1 (6 bases). Trimming cost V 6 bases and J 2 bases, with 13 bases left between them. Looked up from germline, CDR1 is SQVTM and CDR2 is ANQGSEA. The length of the CDR3 is 13 residues. CDR3 nucleotides: TGCAGCGTCACCACAGGGACCAACTATGGCTACACCTTC. Amino acid sequence: CSVTTGTNYGYTF.

The chain uses TRBV5-1 and TRBJ1-6, with 12 bases lining up with TRBD1. The trim removed 4 bases at V and 10 bases at J, leaving 3 bases unmatched. The CDR3 loop spans 14 amino acids. Germline V CDR1 and CDR2: SGHRS, YFSETQ. For the CDR3, the DNA is TGCGCCAGCAGCGAGGGACAGGGGGCCTCACCCCTCCACTTT. Protein product: CASSEGQGASPLHF.

The chain has TRBV23-1 and TRBJ1-4; tentative D call: TRBD1 (5 bases). TRBV23-1 is designated an ORF whose function remains uncertain. V was trimmed by 4 bases and J by 5 bases, leaving 23 bases between them. This CDR3 is built from 18 residues. CDR3: CASSPPDRDQSLNEKLFF. CDR3 nucleotide sequence: TGCGCCAGCAGTCCACCTGACAGAGACCAATCATTGAATGAAAAACTGTTTTTT.

The chain carries TRBV5-4 and TRBJ2-2, with D tentatively TRBD1 (6 bases). This CDR3 spans 15 amino acids. Germline V lookup: CDR1 SGHNT, CDR2 YYREEE (reference sequence). The V and J ends lost 4 bases and 7 bases respectively, with 17 bases between them. The CDR3: CASSPKGERVGELFF. CDR3 bases: TGTGCCAGCAGCCCCAAGGGGGAGAGGGTCGGGGAGCTGTTTTTT.